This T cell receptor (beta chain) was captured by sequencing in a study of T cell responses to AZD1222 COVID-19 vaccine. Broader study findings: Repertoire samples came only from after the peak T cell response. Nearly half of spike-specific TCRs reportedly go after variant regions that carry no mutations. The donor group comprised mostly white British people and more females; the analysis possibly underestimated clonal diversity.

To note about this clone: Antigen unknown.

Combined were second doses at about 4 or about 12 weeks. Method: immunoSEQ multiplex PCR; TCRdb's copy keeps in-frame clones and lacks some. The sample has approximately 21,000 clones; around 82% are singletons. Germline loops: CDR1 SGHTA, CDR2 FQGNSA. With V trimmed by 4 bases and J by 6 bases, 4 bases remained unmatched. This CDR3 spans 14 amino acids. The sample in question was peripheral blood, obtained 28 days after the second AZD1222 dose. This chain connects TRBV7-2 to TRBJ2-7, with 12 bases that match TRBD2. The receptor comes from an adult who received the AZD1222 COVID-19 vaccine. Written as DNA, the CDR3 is TGTGCCAGCAGCTATGGACTAGCGGGAACCGAGCAGTACTTC. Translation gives CASSYGLAGTEQYF.